The entry that follows covers one TCR beta chain sequence. Antigen unknown. The CDR3 length is 16 residues. V gave up 4 bases and J gave up 5 bases; unmatched junction bases: 12. Germline values: CDR1 SGDLS, CDR2 YYNGEE. The sample originates from a study of cytomegalovirus exposure and HLA in healthy donors. About the research overall: Of over 300 genotyped donors, roughly 80% clustered with self-reported Caucasian donors.

Overall study results and limits: Productive status was seen about 87% or about 30% of the time for most TCR beta V segments in an earlier analysis. Sequencing probably produced one cluster of sequence variants that were highly shared.

Researchers ran the PCR with 60 Vbeta and 13 Jbeta primers. In the original processing: A later analysis counted about 80 million unique TCR beta chains, about 11 million shared. Only in-frame clones appear in the TCRdb table, and some are missing; sequencing was by immunoSEQ multiplex PCR. V and J calls and clone size are copied from that table; D and trimming were computed from the DNA. Its listing shows 38,000 or so clones. The sequenced sample consisted of PBMCs. The clonotype was recovered from a man aged 40-50 years in good health and CMV-seropositive. The chain uses TRBV9 and TRBJ1-1; 9 nucleotides match TRBD1. CDR3 sequence reads: CASSPPGQGGGTEAFF. The DNA for the CDR3 is TGTGCCAGCAGCCCCCCGGGACAGGGTGGTGGGACTGAAGCTTTCTTT.